This T cell receptor beta chain stems from a study of shared clonotypes between healthy human individuals. Study information: The donor group consisted of a couple of women and three men, aged 18 to 49.

The naive CD8 subset, CD45RO-negative cells positively selected for CCR7, excluded terminally differentiated effector memory CD45RA+ cells. Using immunoSEQ multiplex PCR, the repertoire was profiled, and TCRdb retains in-frame clones only, with some absent. The table shows under 2,000,000 clones, with about 95% occurring only once. This CDR3 has 14 residues. V was pared by 4 bases and J by 4 bases, with 4 bases of the junction left unmatched. Germline CDR1 and CDR2: SGHDT and YYEEEE. The gene calls are TRBV5-6 and TRBJ2-3; 9 positions match TRBD2. This clonotype originated in a man between 18 and 35 years old in good health. The sequencing input was naive CD8+ T cells sorted from blood. The CDR3 nucleotides read TGTGCCAGCAGCGAGGGACTAGCCCCAGATACGCAGTATTTT. This codes for CASSEGLAPDTQYF.